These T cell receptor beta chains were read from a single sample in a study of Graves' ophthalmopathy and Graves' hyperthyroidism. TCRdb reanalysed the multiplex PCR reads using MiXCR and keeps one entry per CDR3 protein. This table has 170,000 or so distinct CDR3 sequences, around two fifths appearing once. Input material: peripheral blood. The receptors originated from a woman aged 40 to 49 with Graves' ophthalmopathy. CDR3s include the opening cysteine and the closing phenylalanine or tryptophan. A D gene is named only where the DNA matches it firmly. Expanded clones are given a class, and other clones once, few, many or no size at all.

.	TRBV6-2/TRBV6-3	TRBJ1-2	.	TGTGCCAGCAGTTTAAACAGGGACGGCGGCTACACCTTC	CASSLNRDGGYTF
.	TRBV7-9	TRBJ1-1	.	TGTGCCAGCAGAATACTAGCTGAAGCTTTCTTT	CASRILAEAFF
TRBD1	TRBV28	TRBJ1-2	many	TGTGCCAGCAGTTTTAGGACAGGCCGAAACTATGGCTACACCTTC	CASSFRTGRNYGYTF
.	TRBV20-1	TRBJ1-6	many	TGCAGTGCTAGTCTGTTCGGGATGGATAATTCACCCCTCCACTTT	CSASLFGMDNSPLHF
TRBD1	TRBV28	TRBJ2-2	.	TGTGCCAGCAGAGGACAGGGGCGGACCGGGGAGCTGTTTTTT	CASRGQGRTGELFF
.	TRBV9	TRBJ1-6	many	TGTGCCAGCAGCGTAGGGGGTCCTACTTCACCCCTCCACTTT	CASSVGGPTSPLHF
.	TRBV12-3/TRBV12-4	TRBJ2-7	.	TGTGCCAGCAGCTTTACAGGGTTAGACTACGAGCAGTACTTC	CASSFTGLDYEQYF
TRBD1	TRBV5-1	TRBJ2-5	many	TGCGCCAGCAGCTCGGGGACATCCGGGACAGTTCTTCAAGAGACCCAGTACTTC	CASSSGTSGTVLQETQYF
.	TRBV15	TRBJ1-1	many	TGTGCCACCAGCAAAGAGAGGAATGAAGCTTTCTTT	CATSKERNEAFF
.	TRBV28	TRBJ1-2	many	TGTGCCAGCAGTACGGACGGGGGCTTATTTGGCTACACCTTC	CASSTDGGLFGYTF
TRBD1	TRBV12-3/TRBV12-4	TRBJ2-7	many	TGTGCCAGCAGTTCCCGGGGGGACAGGGGCTACGAGCAGTACTTC	CASSSRGDRGYEQYF
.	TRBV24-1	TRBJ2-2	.	TGTGCCACCACGGACAGAGACACCGGGGAGCTGTTTTTT	CATTDRDTGELFF
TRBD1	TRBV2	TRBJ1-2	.	TGTGCCAGCAGCGTACGGGGACAGGGCTACTATGGCTACACCTTC	CASSVRGQGYYGYTF
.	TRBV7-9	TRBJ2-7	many	TGTGCCAGCAGCTCTCAGGGAGAGTTGGGCGCGCAGTACTTC	CASSSQGELGAQYF
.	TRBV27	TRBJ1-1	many	TGTGCCAGCAGTTTGTCGGTGAACACTGAAGCTTTCTTT	CASSLSVNTEAFF
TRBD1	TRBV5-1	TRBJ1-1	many	TGCGCCAGCAGCAAGAGGACAGGGGTTGTGAACACTGAAGCTTTCTTT	CASSKRTGVVNTEAFF
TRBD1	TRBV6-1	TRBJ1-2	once	TGTGCCAGCAGTGAAAAGGACAGGGAGGGCTACACCTTC	CASSEKDREGYTF
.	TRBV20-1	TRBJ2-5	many	TGCAGTGCTAACGGGAGACAAGAGACCCAGTACTTC	CSANGRQETQYF
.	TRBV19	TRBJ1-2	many	TGTGCCAGTAGTAGTAAAGGGAACTATGGCTACACCTTC	CASSSKGNYGYTF
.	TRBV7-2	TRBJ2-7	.	TGCGCCAGCAGCTTGGAACAGGGCCCTCGGGAGCAGTACTTC	CASSLEQGPREQYF
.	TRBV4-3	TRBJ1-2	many	TGCGCCAGCAGCCAAGATTTACAGAGGGTTGGCTACACCTTC	CASSQDLQRVGYTF
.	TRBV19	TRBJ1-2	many	TGTGCCAGTAGTATAGACAGTCCAACGGGAGGCTACACCTTC	CASSIDSPTGGYTF
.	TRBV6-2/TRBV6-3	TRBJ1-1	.	TGTGCCAGCAGTAACCAGGGAATGAACACTGAAGCTTTCTTT	CASSNQGMNTEAFF
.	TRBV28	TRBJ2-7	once	TGTGCCAGCAGTTCCACCTCCGTATTCAAACAGGGTAGCTCCTACGAGCAGTACTTC	CASSSTSVFKQGSSYEQYF
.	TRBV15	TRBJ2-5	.	TGTGCCACCAGCACACAAAGCCAAGAGACCCAGTACTTC	CATSTQSQETQYF
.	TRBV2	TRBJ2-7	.	TGTGCCAGCAGTGAACCTACCGACAGGTTCGGGGATGGCGAGCAGTACTTC	CASSEPTDRFGDGEQYF
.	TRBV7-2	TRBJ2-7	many	TGTGCCAGCAGCTTAATTGGGTTCAACGAGCAGTACTTC	CASSLIGFNEQYF
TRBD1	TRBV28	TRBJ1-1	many	TGTGCCAGCAGTTCGACAGGGGGCCTAATCACTGAAGCTTTCTTT	CASSSTGGLITEAFF
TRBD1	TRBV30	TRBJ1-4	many	TGTGCCTGGGCAGGGGGCGGGAATGAAAAACTGTTTTTT	CAWAGGGNEKLFF
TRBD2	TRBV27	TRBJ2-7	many	TGTGCCAGCAGTTTACAAGCGGGAAAGTTTAACGAGCAGTACTTC	CASSLQAGKFNEQYF
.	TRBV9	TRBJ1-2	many	TGTGCCAGCAGCGCACCGGACGGACTAGAGTTCTATGGCTACACCTTC	CASSAPDGLEFYGYTF
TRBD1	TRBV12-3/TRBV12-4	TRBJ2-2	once	TGTGCCAGCAGTTCAGGACAGGGTGACACCGGGGAGCTGTTTTTT	CASSSGQGDTGELFF
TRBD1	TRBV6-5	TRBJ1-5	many	TGTGCCAGCAGGCAAGGGGGCCAGCCCCAGCATTTT	CASRQGGQPQHF
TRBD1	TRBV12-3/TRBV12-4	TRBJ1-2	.	TGTGCCAGCAGCCCGGGACAGGGGGCGCGGGGCTACACCTTC	CASSPGQGARGYTF
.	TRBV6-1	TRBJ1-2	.	TGTGCCAGCAGGAAAATTGGATTAATGGAGGGCTACACCTTC	CASRKIGLMEGYTF
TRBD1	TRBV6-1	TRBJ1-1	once	TGTGCCAGCGCGGTGAGGGGGCGGAACACTGAAGCTTTCTTT	CASAVRGRNTEAFF
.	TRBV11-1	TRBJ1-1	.	TGTGCCAGCAGCTTAAGGGAAGTCACCTTGAACACTGAAGCTTTCTTT	CASSLREVTLNTEAFF
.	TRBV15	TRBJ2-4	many	TGTGCCACCAGCAGAGACCCCGGGACTTGGACCAAAAACATTCAGTACTTC	CATSRDPGTWTKNIQYF
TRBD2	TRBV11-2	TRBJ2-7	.	TGTGCCAGCAGCTGGGGGGCGGGAGGCTTATACGAGCAGTACTTC	CASSWGAGGLYEQYF
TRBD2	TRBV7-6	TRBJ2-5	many	TGTGCCAGCAGACTGTCGCTAGCGGGAGGCCAGAAAGAGACCCAGTACTTC	CASRLSLAGGQKETQYF
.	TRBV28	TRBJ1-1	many	TGTGCCAGCAGTTTAAAGGGGAAGGCTTTCTTT	CASSLKGKAFF
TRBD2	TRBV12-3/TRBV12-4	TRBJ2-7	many	TGTGCCAGCAGTACCCAGGGTAGCGGGAGTCGAGAGCAGTACTTC	CASSTQGSGSREQYF
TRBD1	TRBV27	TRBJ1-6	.	TGTGCCAGCAGTCCACCGATGGTGGCAGGGGGCGATTCACCCCTCCACTTT	CASSPPMVAGGDSPLHF
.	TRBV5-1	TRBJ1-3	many	TGCGCCAGCAGCTGGATGGGAGACAGAGACTCTGGAAACACCATATATTTT	CASSWMGDRDSGNTIYF
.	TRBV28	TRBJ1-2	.	TGTGCCAGCACACAGAGAACGAACTATGGCTACACCTTC	CASTQRTNYGYTF
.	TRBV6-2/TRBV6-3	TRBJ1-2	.	TGTGCCAGCAGTTACGGGAGGACAAACGAGGGCTACACCTTC	CASSYGRTNEGYTF
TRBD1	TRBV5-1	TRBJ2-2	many	TGCGCCAGCAGCTCGGGACAGGGGGCGAACACCGGGGAGCTGTTTTTT	CASSSGQGANTGELFF
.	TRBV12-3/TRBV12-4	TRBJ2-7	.	TGTGCCAGCAGTTTATATGAACGGAGGACCTACGAGCAGTACTTC	CASSLYERRTYEQYF
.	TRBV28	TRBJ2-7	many	TGTGCCAGCAGCCCAACGGGCGAGCAGTACTTC	CASSPTGEQYF
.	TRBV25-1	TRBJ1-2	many	TGTGCCAGCAGTGAATACCCGGCAAGGGGGAGTGGCTACACCTTC	CASSEYPARGSGYTF
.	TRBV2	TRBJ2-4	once	TGTGCCAGCAGTGGGCCGCAGGGATTAGCCAAAAACATTCAGTACTTC	CASSGPQGLAKNIQYF
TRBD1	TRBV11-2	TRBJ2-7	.	TGTGCCAGCAGGAAGCCGGGACAGGGGCACCCGGTCTTATTC	CASRKPGQGHPVLF
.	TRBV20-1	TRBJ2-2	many	TGCAGTGCTAGAGACGACAGCGACACCGGGGAGCTGTTTTTT	CSARDDSDTGELFF
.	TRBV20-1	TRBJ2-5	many	TGCAGTGCTAGAGAGGCAGAAGAGACCCAGTACTTC	CSAREAEETQYF
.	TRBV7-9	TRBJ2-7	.	TGTGCCAGCAGCTTATGGGCAGGGCCCTTTTACGAGCAGTACTTC	CASSLWAGPFYEQYF
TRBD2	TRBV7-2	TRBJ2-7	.	TGTGCCAGCAGCTTAGCCCCGGGACTAAAAGGCGAGCAGTACTTC	CASSLAPGLKGEQYF
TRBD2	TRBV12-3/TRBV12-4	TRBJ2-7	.	TGTGCCAGCACTAAGCGGGATGGCTCCTACGAGCAGTACTTC	CASTKRDGSYEQYF
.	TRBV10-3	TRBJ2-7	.	TGTGCCATCAGGGAGACAGCTGACTACGAGCAGTACTTC	CAIRETADYEQYF
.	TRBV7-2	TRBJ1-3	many	TGTGCCAGCAGCACCACTGGTGGAAACACCATATATTTT	CASSTTGGNTIYF
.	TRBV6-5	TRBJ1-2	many	TGTGCCAGCAGTTACTCTCGGCACTATGGCTACACCTTC	CASSYSRHYGYTF